The 9 T cell receptor beta chains in this list originate from one sample, sequenced in a study of T cells in localized non-small cell lung cancer. TCRdb's copy holds only in-frame clones and misses some; the assay was immunoSEQ multiplex PCR. Of roughly 29,000 clones listed, roughly 84% are singletons. This specimen was peripheral blood mononuclear cells, taken before any cancer treatment. These receptors were collected from a man between 40 and 69 years old with stage III lung adenocarcinoma.

The chain links TRBV7-8 to TRBJ2-1; either TRBD1 or TRBD2 may supply D (6 bases each). V lost 5 bases, J lost 7 bases, and 18 bases lay in between. From germline, CDR1 is SGHVS and CDR2 FQNEAQ. The CDR3 is 15 amino acids. This chain's CDR3 is CASSRSWGARNEQFF. CDR3 in DNA: TGTGCCAGCAGCCGCTCCTGGGGGGCGCGTAATGAGCAGTTCTTC. Variable domain in full (rest from reference TRBV7-8 and TRBJ2-1): GAGVSQSPRYKVAKRGQDVALRCDPISGHVSLFWYQQALGQGPEFLTYFQNEAQLDKSGLPSDRFFAERPEGSVSTLKIQRTQQEDSAVYLCASSRSWGARNEQFFGPGTRLTVL.

This clone has only a few counts. The chain carries TRBV29-1 and TRBJ1-5; D possibly corresponds to TRBD1 (6 bases). Trimming removed 4 bases at V and 1 base at J, with 8 bases between. There are 13 residues in the CDR3. Per the germline V gene, CDR1 is SQVTM and CDR2 is ANQGSEA. Written as DNA, the CDR3 is TGCAGCGTTGCGGGGGCCAGCAATCAGCCCCAGCATTTT. This sequence encodes CSVAGASNQPQHF. The full variable domain, in which reference TRBV29-1 and TRBJ1-5 provide the parts outside the CDR3, is SAVISQKPSRDICQRGTSLTIQCQVDSQVTMMFWYRQQPGQSLTLIATANQGSEATYESGFVIDKFPISRPNLTFSTLTVSNMSPEDSSIYLCSVAGASNQPQHFGDGTRLSIL.

Written as DNA, the CDR3 is TGCGCCAGCAGCTTCGTAGGGGTCAGGGATGAAAAACTGTTTTTT. Translated: CASSFVGVRDEKLFF. The chain employs TRBV5-1 and TRBJ1-4; maybe TRBD1 (5 bases). Trimming cost V 2 bases and J 6 bases, with 14 bases left between them. The CDR3 has 15 amino acids. Germline CDR1 and CDR2: SGHRS and YFSETQ.

The V call is TRBV7-2, the J call TRBJ1-1; D may be TRBD1 (5 bases). Trimming took 2 bases from V and 0 from J, leaving 7 bases between them. The CDR3 loop spans 14 amino acids. Germline V gene data show CDR1 as SGHTA and CDR2 as FQGNSA. CDR3 amino acids: CASSLTGLNTEAFF. DNA of the CDR3: TGTGCCAGCAGCTTAACAGGATTGAACACTGAAGCTTTCTTT.

This clone has just a few counts. The rearrangement uses TRBV25-1 and TRBJ2-7; D may be TRBD1 (5 bases). Germline loops: CDR1 MGHDK, CDR2 SYGVNS. Trimming took off 2 bases at V and 9 bases at J, with 14 bases between the two ends. The CDR3 loop spans 13 amino acids. In DNA, the CDR3 is TGTGCCAGCAGTGAACCCGGCAGGGAAAGGCAGTACTTC. It codes for CASSEPGRERQYF.

The J gene is TRBJ1-5, the V gene TRBV10-3; D not certain. This CDR3 comprises 15 residues. V shed 2 bases and J shed 0 bases, with 8 bases lying between them. CDR1 is ENHRY, CDR2 SYGVKD, per germline. CDR3 in amino acids: CAISEGRISNQPQHF. CDR3 sequence (DNA): TGTGCCATCAGTGAGGGACGGATTAGCAATCAGCCCCAGCATTTT.

CDR3: CASSQTPRIGDTEAFF. In DNA, the CDR3 is TGTGCCAGCAGCCAAACGCCCCGGATTGGGGACACTGAAGCTTTCTTT. V gene TRBV2 combines with J gene TRBJ1-1; D gene unclear. Trimming shortened V by 6 bases and J by 3 bases, and 20 bases separated the two germline ends. Germline CDR1 SNHLY, CDR2 FYNNEI. This CDR3 contains 16 residues.

The chain recombines TRBV28 with TRBJ2-7, with no clear D. Germline V gene data show CDR1 as MDHEN and CDR2 as SYDVKM. Trimming removed 7 bases at V and 0 bases at J, with 16 bases between. This CDR3 spans 15 amino acids. The CDR3 nucleotides are TGTGCCAGCAAGGGTCCCCCCAGGAGCTCCTACGAGCAGTACTTC. It specifies CASKGPPRSSYEQYF. Variable domain in full (rest from reference TRBV28 and TRBJ2-7): DVKVTQSSRYLVKRTGEKVFLECVQDMDHENMFWYRQDPGLGLRLIYFSYDVKMKEKGDIPEGYSVSREKKERFSLILESASTNQTSMYLCASKGPPRSSYEQYFGPGTRLTVT.

This chain uses TRBV5-1 with TRBJ1-4; D uncertain. The V gene's germline CDR1 is SGHRS and CDR2 YFSETQ. This CDR3 spans 14 amino acids. V lost 0 bases to trimming and J lost 3 bases, with 6 bases between them. CDR3 in amino acids: CASSLVQPNEKLFF. CDR3 nucleotides: TGCGCCAGCAGCTTGGTGCAGCCTAATGAAAAACTGTTTTTT.